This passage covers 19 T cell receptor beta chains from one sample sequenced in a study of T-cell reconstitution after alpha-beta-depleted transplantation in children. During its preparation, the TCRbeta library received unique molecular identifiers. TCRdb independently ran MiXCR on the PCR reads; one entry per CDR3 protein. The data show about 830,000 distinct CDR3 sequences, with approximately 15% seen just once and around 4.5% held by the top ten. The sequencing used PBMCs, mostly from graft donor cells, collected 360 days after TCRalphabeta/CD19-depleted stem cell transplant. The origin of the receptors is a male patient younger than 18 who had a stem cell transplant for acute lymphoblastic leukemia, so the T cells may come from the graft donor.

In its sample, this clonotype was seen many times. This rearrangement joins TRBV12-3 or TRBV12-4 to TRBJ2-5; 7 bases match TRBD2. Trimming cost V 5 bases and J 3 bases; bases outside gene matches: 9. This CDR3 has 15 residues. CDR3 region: CASSTTREKEETQYF. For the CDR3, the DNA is TGTGCCAGCAGTACCACGCGGGAGAAGGAAGAGACCCAGTACTTC.

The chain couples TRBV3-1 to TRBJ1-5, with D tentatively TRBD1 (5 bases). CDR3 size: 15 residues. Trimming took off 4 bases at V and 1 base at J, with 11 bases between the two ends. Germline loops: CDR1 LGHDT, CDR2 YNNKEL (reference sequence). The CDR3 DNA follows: TGTGCCAGCAGCCTCCTGGGGGGGAGCAATCAGCCCCAGCATTTT. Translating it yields CASSLLGGSNQPQHF.

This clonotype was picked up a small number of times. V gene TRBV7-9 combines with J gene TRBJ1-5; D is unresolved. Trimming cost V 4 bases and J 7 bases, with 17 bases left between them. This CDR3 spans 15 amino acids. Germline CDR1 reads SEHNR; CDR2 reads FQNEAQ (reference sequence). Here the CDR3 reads CASSSKGGPMQPQHF. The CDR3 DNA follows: TGTGCCAGCAGCTCAAAGGGAGGCCCAATGCAGCCCCAGCATTTT.

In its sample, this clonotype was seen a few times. In nucleotides, the CDR3 is TGTGCCAGCAGCTTAGTCGTTGAAGCTTTCTTT. Its translation: CASSLVVEAFF. The gene calls are TRBV11-2 and TRBJ1-1, with no clear D. The ends were cut back, 1 base at V and 7 bases at J, with 4 bases in the middle. The CDR3 extends over 11 amino acids. Germline CDR1 is SGHAT and CDR2 is FQNNGV.

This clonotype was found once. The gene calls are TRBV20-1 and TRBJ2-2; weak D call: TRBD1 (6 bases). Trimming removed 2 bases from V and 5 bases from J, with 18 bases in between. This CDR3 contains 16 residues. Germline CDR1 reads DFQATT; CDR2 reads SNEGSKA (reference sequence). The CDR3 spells CSARRGPGDMTGELFF. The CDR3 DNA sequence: TGCAGTGCTAGAAGAGGCCCAGGGGATATGACCGGGGAGCTGTTTTTT.

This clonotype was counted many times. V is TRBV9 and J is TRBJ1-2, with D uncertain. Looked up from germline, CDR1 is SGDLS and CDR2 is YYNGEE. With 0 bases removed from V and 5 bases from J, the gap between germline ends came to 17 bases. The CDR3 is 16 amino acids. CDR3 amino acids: CASSVEEGFLPYGYTF. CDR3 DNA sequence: TGTGCCAGCAGCGTAGAGGAGGGCTTCCTCCCTTATGGCTACACCTTC.

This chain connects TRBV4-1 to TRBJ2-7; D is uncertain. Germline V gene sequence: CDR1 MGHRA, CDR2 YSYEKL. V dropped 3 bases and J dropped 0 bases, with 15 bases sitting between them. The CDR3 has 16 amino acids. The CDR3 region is CASSHLLKGSSYEQYF. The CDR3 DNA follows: TGCGCCAGCAGCCACCTACTAAAGGGCAGCTCCTACGAGCAGTACTTC.

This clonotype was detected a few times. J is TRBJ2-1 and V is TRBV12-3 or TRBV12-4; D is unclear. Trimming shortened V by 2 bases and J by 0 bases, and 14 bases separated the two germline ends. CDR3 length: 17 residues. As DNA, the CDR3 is TGTGCCAGCAGTTTACCCCGTATGCCAAGCTCCTACAATGAGCAGTTCTTC. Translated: CASSLPRMPSSYNEQFF.

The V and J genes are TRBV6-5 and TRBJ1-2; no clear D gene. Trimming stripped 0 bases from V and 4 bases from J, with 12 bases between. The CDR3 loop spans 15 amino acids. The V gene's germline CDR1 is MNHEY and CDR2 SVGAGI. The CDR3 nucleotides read TGTGCCAGCAGTTACTCGGCAGGCATTAGCTATGGCTACACCTTC. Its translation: CASSYSAGISYGYTF.

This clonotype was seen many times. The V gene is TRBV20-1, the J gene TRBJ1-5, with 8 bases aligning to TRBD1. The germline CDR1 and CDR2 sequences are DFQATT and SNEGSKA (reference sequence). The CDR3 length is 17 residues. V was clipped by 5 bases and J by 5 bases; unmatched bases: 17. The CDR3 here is CSAPGAGGAGVDQPQHF. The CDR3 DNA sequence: TGCAGTGCTCCCGGCGCAGGGGGCGCCGGGGTCGATCAGCCCCAGCATTTT.

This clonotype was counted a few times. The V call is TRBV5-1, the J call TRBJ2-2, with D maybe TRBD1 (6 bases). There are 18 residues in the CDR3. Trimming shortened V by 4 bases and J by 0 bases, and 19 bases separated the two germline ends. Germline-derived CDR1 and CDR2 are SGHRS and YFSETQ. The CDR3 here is CASSGWERDRSNTGELFF. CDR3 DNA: TGCGCCAGCAGCGGATGGGAAAGAGACAGGTCGAACACCGGGGAGCTGTTTTTT. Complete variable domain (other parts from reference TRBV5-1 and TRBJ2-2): KAGVTQTPRYLIKTRGQQVTLSCSPISGHRSVSWYQQTPGQGLQFLFEYFSETQRNKGNFPGRFSGRQFSNSRSEMNVSTLELGDSALYLCASSGWERDRSNTGELFFGEGSRLTVL.

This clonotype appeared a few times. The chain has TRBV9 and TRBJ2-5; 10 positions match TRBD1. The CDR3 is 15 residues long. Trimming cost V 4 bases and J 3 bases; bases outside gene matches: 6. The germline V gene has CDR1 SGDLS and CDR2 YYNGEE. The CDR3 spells CASSMEGTGEETQYF. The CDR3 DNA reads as TGTGCCAGCAGCATGGAGGGGACAGGGGAAGAGACCCAGTACTTC.

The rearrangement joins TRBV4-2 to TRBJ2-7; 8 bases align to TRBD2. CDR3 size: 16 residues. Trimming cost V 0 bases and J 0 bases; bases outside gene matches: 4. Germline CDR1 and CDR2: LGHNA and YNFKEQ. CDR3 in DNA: TGTGCCAGCAGCCAAGAGAGGACTAGCACCTCCTACGAGCAGTACTTC. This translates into CASSQERTSTSYEQYF.

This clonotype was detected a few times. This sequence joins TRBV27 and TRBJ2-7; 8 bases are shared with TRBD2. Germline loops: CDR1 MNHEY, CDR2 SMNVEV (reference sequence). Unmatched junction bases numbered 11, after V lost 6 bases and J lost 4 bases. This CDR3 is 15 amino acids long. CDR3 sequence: CASRERETVPYEQYF. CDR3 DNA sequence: TGTGCCAGCAGAGAGCGGGAGACTGTCCCTTACGAGCAGTACTTC.

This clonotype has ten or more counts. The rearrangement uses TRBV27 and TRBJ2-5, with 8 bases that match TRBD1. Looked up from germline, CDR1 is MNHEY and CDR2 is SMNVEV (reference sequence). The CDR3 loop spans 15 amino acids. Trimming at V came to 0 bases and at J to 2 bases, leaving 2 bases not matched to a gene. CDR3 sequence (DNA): TGTGCCAGCAGTTTATCGACAGGGGAGCAAGAGACCCAGTACTTC. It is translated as CASSLSTGEQETQYF.

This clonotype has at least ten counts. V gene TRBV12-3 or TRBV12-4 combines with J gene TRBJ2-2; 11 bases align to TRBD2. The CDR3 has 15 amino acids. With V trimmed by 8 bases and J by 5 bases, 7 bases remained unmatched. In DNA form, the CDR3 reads TGTGCCAGCGGCCGGACTAGCGGGTCGACCGGGGAGCTGTTTTTT. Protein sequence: CASGRTSGSTGELFF.

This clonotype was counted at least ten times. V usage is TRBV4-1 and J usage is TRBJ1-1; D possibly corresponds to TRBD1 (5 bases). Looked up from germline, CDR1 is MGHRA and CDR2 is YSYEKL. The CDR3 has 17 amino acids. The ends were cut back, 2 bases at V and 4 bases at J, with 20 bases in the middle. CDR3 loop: CASSQPPSYGRATEAFF. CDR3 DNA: TGCGCCAGCAGCCAACCCCCCTCGTACGGCAGGGCCACTGAAGCTTTCTTT.

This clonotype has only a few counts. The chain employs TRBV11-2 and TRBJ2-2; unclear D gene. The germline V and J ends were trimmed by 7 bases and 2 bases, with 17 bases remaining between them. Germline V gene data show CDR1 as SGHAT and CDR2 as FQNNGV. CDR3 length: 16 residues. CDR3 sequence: CASNRVLTINTGELFF. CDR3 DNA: TGTGCCAGCAACCGCGTACTAACTATTAACACCGGGGAGCTGTTTTTT.

The CDR3: CASSWRQGVYNEQFF. As DNA, the CDR3 is TGTGCCAGCAGTTGGAGACAGGGTGTGTACAATGAGCAGTTCTTC. The chain combines TRBV27 with TRBJ2-1; TRBD1 aligns across 7 bases. Trimming removed 4 bases from V and 4 bases from J; junction bases left unmatched: 7. The CDR3 sequence is 15 residues long. Germline-derived CDR1 and CDR2 are MNHEY and SMNVEV (reference sequence).